This T cell receptor (beta chain) is drawn from a study of blood T cell repertoires in COVID-19. Study background: Acute-phase and convalescent COVID-19 samples originated in the United States, Italy and Spain. T cells, B-cell-depleted T cells, or PBMCs supplied cDNA or gDNA.

This CDR3 is built from 17 residues. With 2 bases removed from V and 4 bases from J, the gap between germline ends came to 20 bases. Germline loops: CDR1 SGHTA, CDR2 FQGNSA. This clone has more than one count but fewer than ten. Original analysis: Estimation of nucleated cell counts relied on the amplification of reference gene primers. Generated by immunoSEQ multiplex PCR, the TCRdb table keeps only in-frame clones and is missing some. The D gene and trimming were derived from the DNA, and the V and J assignments and clone size from that table. Of some 350,000 clones listed, roughly 89% are singletons.

The sequencing input was peripheral blood. The TCR sequence derives from a man younger than 35 with active or convalescent COVID-19. The rearrangement links TRBV7-2 to TRBJ1-2, with D tentatively TRBD1 (5 bases). Here the CDR3 reads CASSLMGTTVSGYGYTF. In nucleotides, the CDR3 is TGTGCCAGCAGCTTAATGGGGACTACTGTATCAGGCTATGGCTACACCTTC. The full variable domain, completed using reference TRBV7-2 and TRBJ1-2, is GAGVSQSPSNKVTEKGKDVELRCDPISGHTALYWYRQSLGQGLEFLIYFQGNSAPDKSGLPSDRFSAERTGGSVSTLTIQRTQQEDSAVYLCASSLMGTTVSGYGYTFGSGTRLTVV.